This T cell receptor beta chain appears in the sequencing data of a study of T cells in Graves' hyperthyroidism and ophthalmopathy. On the study more broadly: Peripheral blood was acquired at first diagnosis, ahead of any therapy whatsoever.

This clonotype came up many times. Its specificity is unknown. Study findings and constraints: Expanded thyroid clonotypes (above 0.001) were mostly also found in blood.

Investigators excluded patients with uncontrolled infection, other autoimmune disease, pregnancy or lactation. Amplified TCR beta CDR3 regions derived from RNA transcripts. With the HTBI primer set, the TCR CDR3 went through a first round of RT-PCR. Via MiXCR, TCRdb re-called the multiplex PCR reads, giving one row per CDR3 protein. The table lists approximately 720,000 distinct CDR3 sequences, roughly a sixth of them singletons, with around 15% in the top ten. Sequencing was done on a sample of blood. The clonotype originates from a woman in her fifties or sixties with Graves' hyperthyroidism that later progressed to Graves' ophthalmopathy.

The CDR3 DNA sequence: TGCAGTGCTAGAGATCGGGACAGGTCCTACGAGCAGTACTTC. It encodes CSARDRDRSYEQYF. V gene TRBV20-1 combines with J gene TRBJ2-7; 8 bases line up with TRBD1. This CDR3 contains 14 residues. Looked up from germline, CDR1 is DFQATT and CDR2 is SNEGSKA (reference sequence). J gave up 1 base and V 0 bases, and 2 bases lay outside the gene matches.